The 16 T cell receptor beta chains presented below share a single source sample, sequenced in a study of T cells in Graves' hyperthyroidism and ophthalmopathy. RNA transcripts were the template for amplifying TCR beta CDR3 regions. The TCR CDR3 first-round RT-PCR relied on the HTBI primer set. TCRdb reprocessed the multiplex PCR reads via MiXCR and lists one record per CDR3 protein. The sample contains fewer than 700,000 distinct CDR3 sequences, around 15% of which appear only once. The sample taken for sequencing was blood. All receptors derive from a woman in her thirties with Graves' hyperthyroidism.

The V and J genes are TRBV7-8 and TRBJ1-2; D is unresolved. V was clipped by 10 bases and J by 8 bases, with 17 bases between them. CDR3 size: 12 residues. Looked up from germline, CDR1 is SGHVS and CDR2 is FQNEAQ. The CDR3 region is CATHSKTGGYTF. The DNA for the CDR3 is TGTGCCACCCATTCGAAAACGGGCGGCTACACCTTC.

This clonotype was seen only a few times. This chain joins TRBV4-3 and TRBJ1-1; perhaps TRBD1 as D (5 bases). Looked up from germline, CDR1 is LGHNA and CDR2 is YSLEER. The CDR3 has 15 amino acids. The V end lost 0 bases, the J end lost 8 bases, and 16 bases lay between the germline ends. CDR3 region: CASSQDLGQEGEAFF. In DNA form, the CDR3 reads TGCGCCAGCAGCCAAGATTTGGGGCAGGAGGGAGAAGCTTTCTTT.

The J gene is TRBJ2-4, the V gene TRBV27; 10 nucleotides align to TRBD2. The germline gives CDR1 MNHEY, CDR2 SMNVEV (reference sequence). Germline trimming cut 5 bases from V and 7 bases from J; bases unmatched to any gene: 11. The CDR3 has 16 amino acids. Written as DNA, the CDR3 is TGTGCCAGCAGTCCGCAGCGGGAGGGCCTAGGGAACATTCAGTACTTC. It yields the protein CASSPQREGLGNIQYF.

The chain couples TRBV28 to TRBJ1-5; weak D call: TRBD1 (5 bases). CDR3 length: 16 residues. With 5 bases removed from V and 3 bases from J, the gap between germline ends came to 17 bases. Germline-derived CDR1 and CDR2 are MDHEN and SYDVKM. The CDR3 is CASSQIDSRFNQPQHF. CDR3 nucleotides: TGTGCCAGCAGTCAGATAGACAGTAGATTCAATCAGCCCCAGCATTTT.

In this sample, this clonotype turned up many times. DNA of the CDR3: TGTGCCAGCAGTGATACGGGGGACACCGGGGAGCTGTTTTTT. Its protein product is CASSDTGDTGELFF. The chain carries TRBV25-1 and TRBJ2-2; TRBD2 is a possible D gene (6 bases). CDR3 length equals 14 residues. Per germline, CDR1 MGHDK and CDR2 SYGVNS. With 3 bases removed from V and 3 bases from J, the gap between germline ends came to 8 bases.

The table lists this clonotype with many counts. The gene calls are TRBV24-1 and TRBJ2-2; TRBD2 might be the D (6 bases). Germline CDR1 KGHDR, CDR2 SFDVKD. This CDR3 comprises 13 residues. V lost 4 bases and J lost 5, with 7 bases in between. As DNA, the CDR3 is TGTGCCACCAGTGACGGGGGAACCGGGGAGCTGTTTTTT. It yields the protein CATSDGGTGELFF.

J is TRBJ2-3 and V is TRBV6-1; D remains unclear. The germline V and J ends were trimmed by 0 bases and 2 bases, with 3 bases remaining between them. The CDR3 contains 13 residues. Looked up from germline, CDR1 is MNHNS and CDR2 is SASEGT. CDR3 sequence: CASSEAFTDTQYF. CDR3 sequence (DNA): TGTGCCAGCAGTGAAGCGTTCACAGATACGCAGTATTTT.

This sequence joins TRBV29-1 and TRBJ1-2; no clear D. The germline V and J ends were trimmed by 8 bases and 0 bases, with 13 bases remaining between them. Germline CDR1 SQVTM, CDR2 ANQGSEA. There are 13 residues in the CDR3. DNA of the CDR3: TGCAGCTTTTGGAGGGCCGCTAACTATGGCTACACCTTC. Translation: CSFWRAANYGYTF. The whole variable domain, remainder taken from reference TRBV29-1 and TRBJ1-2, is SAVISQKPSRDICQRGTSLTIQCQVDSQVTMMFWYRQQPGQSLTLIATANQGSEATYESGFVIDKFPISRPNLTFSTLTVSNMSPEDSSIYLCSFWRAANYGYTFGSGTRLTVV.

At least ten counts were recorded for this clonotype. The chain uses TRBV6-2 or TRBV6-3 and TRBJ2-4; D is unclear. CDR3 length: 12 amino acids. V was pared by 7 bases and J by 6 bases, with 10 bases between. Germline CDR1 MNHEY, CDR2 SVGEGT. This CDR3 reads CASTDFINIQYF. The CDR3 DNA is TGTGCCAGCACCGACTTCATAAACATTCAGTACTTC.

This clonotype showed up many times. The rearrangement uses TRBV28 and TRBJ1-2; 9 nucleotides match TRBD1. CDR3 length: 17 residues. Per the germline V gene, CDR1 is MDHEN and CDR2 is SYDVKM. V shed 3 bases, J shed 5 bases, and the junction held 13 bases outside the gene matches. The CDR3 protein is CASSLPEQGAVLYGYTF. DNA of the CDR3: TGTGCCAGCAGTTTGCCCGAACAGGGGGCGGTCTTATATGGCTACACCTTC.

Ten or more counts support this clonotype. The V gene is TRBV12-3 or TRBV12-4, the J gene TRBJ1-3; TRBD1 agrees at 8 bases. The ends lost 4 bases at V and 6 bases at J; junction bases unmatched: 23. The CDR3 length is 20 residues. The CDR3 loop is CASSSSFPGQVVKALNTIYF. The CDR3 DNA follows: TGTGCCAGCAGTTCTAGTTTCCCGGGACAGGTGGTGAAGGCTTTAAACACCATATATTTT.

This clonotype was recorded many times. The chain recombines TRBV6-2 or TRBV6-3 with TRBJ1-5; possible D gene TRBD1, 5 bases. The germline V and J ends were trimmed by 3 bases and 6 bases, with 9 bases remaining between them. Germline assignment: CDR1 MNHEY and CDR2 SVGEGT. The CDR3 length is 13 residues. The CDR3 spells CASSYSGRQPQHF. Here the CDR3 DNA reads TGTGCCAGCAGTTATTCAGGGCGTCAGCCCCAGCATTTT.

Notes on this clonotype: A much larger clone differs from this one at a single base, so this may be a read error. This CDR3 reads CASFPVGQGYKQYF. Written as DNA, the CDR3 is TGTGCCAGCTTCCCTGTGGGACAGGGGTACAAGCAGTACTTC. The chain recombines TRBV28 with TRBJ2-7; the match to TRBD1 covers 10 bases. Losses at the gene ends were 8 bases for V and 8 bases for J; bases not matched to a gene: 12. The CDR3 runs 14 residues. Germline V CDR1 and CDR2: MDHEN, SYDVKM.

This chain connects TRBV19 to TRBJ2-1; 10 bases are shared with TRBD2. This CDR3 contains 16 residues. V was clipped by 4 bases and J by 0 bases; unmatched bases: 3. Per the germline V gene, CDR1 is LNHDA and CDR2 is SQIVND (reference sequence). This chain's CDR3 is CASSKREGPSYNEQFF. CDR3 nucleotide sequence: TGTGCCAGTAGTAAGCGGGAGGGCCCCTCCTACAATGAGCAGTTCTTC.

The chain recombines TRBV28 with TRBJ2-2, with 7 bases aligning to TRBD2. This CDR3 spans 16 amino acids. Germline V gene data show CDR1 as MDHEN and CDR2 as SYDVKM. Trimming took 3 bases from V and 2 from J; bases not matched to a gene: 6. CDR3 sequence (DNA): TGTGCCAGCAGTTTCCGGGACTATCGAAACACCGGGGAGCTGTTTTTT. Translating gives CASSFRDYRNTGELFF.

This clonotype appeared many times. The genes are TRBV7-8 and TRBJ1-3, with D maybe TRBD1 (5 bases). This CDR3 has 13 amino acids. Germline CDR1 reads SGHVS; CDR2 reads FQNEAQ. V was pared by 11 bases and J by 3 bases, with 14 bases between. The DNA of the CDR3 is TGTGCCGGGGCCCGCGCGGGTGGAAACACCATATATTTT. It yields the protein CAGARAGGNTIYF.